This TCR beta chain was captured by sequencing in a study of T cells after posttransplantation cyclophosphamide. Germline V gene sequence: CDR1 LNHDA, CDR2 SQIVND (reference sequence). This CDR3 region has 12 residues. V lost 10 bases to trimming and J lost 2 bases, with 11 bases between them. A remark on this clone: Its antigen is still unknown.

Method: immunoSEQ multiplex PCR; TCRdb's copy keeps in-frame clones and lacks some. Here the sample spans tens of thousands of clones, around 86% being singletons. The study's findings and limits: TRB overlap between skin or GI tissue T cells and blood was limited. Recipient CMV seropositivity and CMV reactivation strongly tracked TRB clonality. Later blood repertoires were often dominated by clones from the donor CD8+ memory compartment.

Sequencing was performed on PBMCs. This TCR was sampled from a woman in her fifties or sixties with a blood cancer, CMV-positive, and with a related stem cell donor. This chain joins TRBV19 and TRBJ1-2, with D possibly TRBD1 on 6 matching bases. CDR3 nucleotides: TGTGCCACCCTGGACAGAAACTATGGCTACACCTTC. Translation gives CATLDRNYGYTF.